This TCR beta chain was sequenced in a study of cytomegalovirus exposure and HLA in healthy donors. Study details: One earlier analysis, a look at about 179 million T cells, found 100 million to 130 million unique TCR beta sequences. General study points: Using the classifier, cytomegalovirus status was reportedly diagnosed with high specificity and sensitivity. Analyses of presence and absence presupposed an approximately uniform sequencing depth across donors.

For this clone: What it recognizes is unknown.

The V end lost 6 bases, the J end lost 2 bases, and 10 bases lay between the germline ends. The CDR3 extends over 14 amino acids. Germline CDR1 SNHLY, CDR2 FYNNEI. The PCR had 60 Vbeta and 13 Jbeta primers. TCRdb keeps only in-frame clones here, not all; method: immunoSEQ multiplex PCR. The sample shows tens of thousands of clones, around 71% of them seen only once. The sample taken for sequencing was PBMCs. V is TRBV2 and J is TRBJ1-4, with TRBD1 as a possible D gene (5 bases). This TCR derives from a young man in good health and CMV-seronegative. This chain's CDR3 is CASRAGWTNEKLFF. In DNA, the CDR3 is TGTGCCAGCAGGGCAGGGTGGACTAATGAAAAACTGTTTTTT.